This T cell receptor beta chain came from a study of T cells after yellow fever vaccination. Background on the study: Libraries from low-cell-number fractions were prepared with the SMART-Seq v4 Ultra Low Input RNA kit.

In this sample, this clonotype turned up a few times. Its antigen is not identified. General study points: Bulk-population clonotypes that are abundant could appear as contaminants in FACS-sorted repertoires.

Each CDR3 protein is one row after TCRdb ran MiXCR on the 5' RACE reads. The sample consists of some 420,000 distinct CDR3 sequences, 18% of them appearing once. The sequenced sample was PBMCs, obtained before the yellow fever booster vaccination. This TCR was recovered from a man between 18 and 29 years old who received the YFV17D yellow fever vaccine.

The CDR3 spells CASSYIEHEKLFF. CDR3 nucleotide sequence: TGTGCCAGCAGTTACATAGAGCACGAAAAACTGTTTTTT. J is TRBJ1-4 and V is TRBV6-2 or TRBV6-3; D remains unclear. Germline CDR1 MNHEY, CDR2 SVGEGT. The ends were cut back, 2 bases at V and 8 bases at J, with 9 bases in the middle. This CDR3 comprises 13 residues.